A selection of T cell receptor beta chains follows, all from one sample in a study of T cell repertoires in cytomegalovirus infection. MiXCR, applied by TCRdb to the reads, yields one record per CDR3 protein. This repertoire shows 750,000 to 900,000 distinct CDR3 sequences, almost 30% found once; its top ten account for about an eighth. Their antigen targets remain unknown. Sequencing used cultured CD8+ T cells from PBMCs, obtained from culture after CMV antigen stimulation. These receptors were taken from a human donor in good health (CMV status not recorded). Some clones in this sample may be carry-over from other donors' samples. The CDR3 runs from the conserved cysteine through the conserved F or W. Each record gives: clone size, D gene, J gene, V gene, CDR3 DNA, CDR3 protein. A D gene is named only where the DNA matches it firmly. The size entry is marked missing in some rows and otherwise reads once, few, many or a size class.

>-|-|TRBJ1-1|TRBV6-6
TGTGCCCCCGGCTGGGAGTTGAACACTGAAGCTTTCTTT
CAPGWELNTEAFF
>many|-|TRBJ2-5|TRBV7-2
TGTGCCAGCAGCACGTCGGACCCCCAGGGGCAAGAGACCCAGTACTTC
CASSTSDPQGQETQYF
>-|-|TRBJ2-3|TRBV19
TGTGCCAGTACCTTTGGAGCGTTTAGCACAGATACGCAGTATTTT
CASTFGAFSTDTQYF
>few|-|TRBJ2-7|TRBV4-1
TGCGCCAGCAGCCAAGATCGAGGGGGTCTTCTCTCCTACGAGCAGTACTTC
CASSQDRGGLLSYEQYF
>-|TRBD2|TRBJ2-6|TRBV27
TGTGCCAGCAGTCCACCGGGGGGGATGTCTGGGGCCAACGTCCTGACTTTC
CASSPPGGMSGANVLTF
>-|TRBD1|TRBJ1-2|TRBV27
TGTGCCAGCAGTCCAGGGACAGGTCCGAACTATGGCTACACCTTC
CASSPGTGPNYGYTF
>-|-|TRBJ2-1|TRBV9
TGTGCCAGCAGCCATATTAAGGGGTTGGACTACAATGAGCAGTTCTTC
CASSHIKGLDYNEQFF
>-|TRBD1|TRBJ2-3|TRBV7-9
TGTGCCAGCAGCTTCGGGGACAGGGATAGCACAGATACGCAGTATTTT
CASSFGDRDSTDTQYF
>-|-|TRBJ2-2|TRBV6-2/TRBV6-3
TGTGCCAGCAGTTACTCGACTCGGGGTGAGGACACCGGGGAGCTGTTTTTT
CASSYSTRGEDTGELFF
>few|TRBD1|TRBJ2-3|TRBV18
TGTGCCAGCTCACTTAGGACAGGGAGGACAGATACGCAGTATTTT
CASSLRTGRTDTQYF
>many|-|TRBJ2-1|TRBV7-8
TGTGCCAGCAGCTTGACACGCTACAATGAGCAGTTCTTC
CASSLTRYNEQFF
>-|-|TRBJ2-3|TRBV27
TGTGCCAGCAGTTTACATCGCACAGATACGCAGTATTTT
CASSLHRTDTQYF
>-|-|TRBJ1-3|TRBV29-1
TGCAGCGTTTGGGGGTCGACAGGCCAGAGCTCTGGAAACACCATATATTTT
CSVWGSTGQSSGNTIYF
>-|TRBD1|TRBJ1-1|TRBV7-6
TGTGCCAGCAGCCCAGGGGACAGGAACTTAGATGAAGCTTTCTTT
CASSPGDRNLDEAFF
>-|-|TRBJ2-7|TRBV7-2
TGTGCCAGCAGCACCAACGCCGGGACGTACTACGAGCAGTACTTC
CASSTNAGTYYEQYF
>-|TRBD1|TRBJ1-1|TRBV6-2/TRBV6-3
TGTGCCAGCAGTTACGCTTCCGGGACAGGATTTAGAGGGCACACTGAAGCTTTCTTT
CASSYASGTGFRGHTEAFF
>few|-|TRBJ2-3|TRBV29-1
TGCAGCGTTGGGCTGGGGACTCCAACATCTAGCACAGATACGCAGTATTTT
CSVGLGTPTSSTDTQYF
>-|-|TRBJ2-5|TRBV25-1
TGTGCCAGCAGTGAACGGTCTCAAGAGACCCAGTACTTC
CASSERSQETQYF
>few|TRBD2|TRBJ2-1|TRBV9
TGTGCCAGCAGCGCCCAACGGAGCGGGGGGCAGGATGAGCAGTTCTTC
CASSAQRSGGQDEQFF
>-|-|TRBJ2-4|TRBV9
TGTGCCAGCAGCGTGCAGGACGGATCAACTGACATTCAGTACTTC
CASSVQDGSTDIQYF
>-|TRBD2|TRBJ2-3|TRBV10-3
TGTGCCATCAGCGCTAGCGGGGCACGCACAGATACGCAGTATTTT
CAISASGARTDTQYF
>many|-|TRBJ2-1|TRBV7-6
TGTGCCAGCAGCAAGGAGGGGGGGGGCATGAATGAGCAGTTCTTC
CASSKEGGGMNEQFF
>-|-|TRBJ2-7|TRBV13
TGTGCCAGCAGCTCGTCGGGCAAATTTTACGAGCAGTACTTC
CASSSSGKFYEQYF
>few|-|TRBJ1-1|TRBV6-2/TRBV6-3
TGTGCCAGCAGTTACTTGATGACAGCCAGCGGGGTCGAAGCTTTCTTT
CASSYLMTASGVEAFF
>-|-|TRBJ2-1|TRBV6-2/TRBV6-3
TGTGCGGGGGGCCTTCCGGGCAATGAGCAGTTCTTC
CAGGLPGNEQFF
>-|-|TRBJ1-5|TRBV7-9
TGTGCCAGCAGCCCAGGCTCTCAGCCCCAGCATTTT
CASSPGSQPQHF
>few|-|TRBJ2-1|TRBV2
TGTGCCAGCAGCGGGGGCCAGGTAATTGAGCAGTTCTTC
CASSGGQVIEQFF
>-|-|TRBJ2-5|TRBV7-6
TGTGCCAGCAGCTTCCTCGGGGGACAAGAGACCCAGTACTTC
CASSFLGGQETQYF
>-|-|TRBJ2-7|TRBV7-9
TGTGCCAGCAGCTCCCAACAGAACTCCTACGAGCAGTACTTC
CASSSQQNSYEQYF
>-|TRBD2|TRBJ2-1|TRBV12-3/TRBV12-4
TGTGCCAGCAGTTCCCGGTTAGTCGGGCTAGCGGTCTACAATGAGCAGTTCTTC
CASSSRLVGLAVYNEQFF
>-|TRBD2|TRBJ2-5|TRBV7-9
TGTGCCAGCAGATCCTCGGCGGGGGGGTTAGAGACCCAGTACTTC
CASRSSAGGLETQYF
>-|TRBD2|TRBJ2-5|TRBV19
TGTGCCAGTAAGCCGCCGGGACTATCAGAGACCCAGTACTTC
CASKPPGLSETQYF
>-|-|TRBJ1-2|TRBV27
TGTGCCAGCAGTTTAGCAGGGTATCTTAACTATGGCTACACCTTC
CASSLAGYLNYGYTF
>many|TRBD1|TRBJ1-1|TRBV7-9
TGTGCCAGCAGGTTACAGGGGGAAGCTTTCTTT
CASRLQGEAFF
>once|-|TRBJ1-1|TRBV6-5
TGTGCCAGCAGGCCCGACCCCGACTCGTTTCGGGCTTTCTTT
CASRPDPDSFRAFF
>-|-|TRBJ1-4|TRBV27
TGTGCCAGCAGTTCGTCGCTCACAACTAATGAAAAACTGTTTTTT
CASSSSLTTNEKLFF
>-|-|TRBJ1-1|TRBV12-3/TRBV12-4
TGTGCCAGCAGTTTAGGAGAGGGGCCGAGAATTGAAGCTTTCTTT
CASSLGEGPRIEAFF
>many|-|TRBJ1-2|TRBV7-8
TGTGCCAGCAGCTACTACAGGGAAGAAGGCTACACCTTC
CASSYYREEGYTF
>-|-|TRBJ1-1|TRBV6-5
TGTGCCAGCAGTTACGGGCCGGCGGAAGCTTTCTTT
CASSYGPAEAFF
>few|TRBD2|TRBJ2-1|TRBV12-3/TRBV12-4
TGTGCCAGCACCCGTGGGGCCGCGGGGGGAGCCTACAATGAGCAGTTCTTC
CASTRGAAGGAYNEQFF
>many|TRBD1|TRBJ2-1|TRBV7-9
TGTGCCACAATACAGGGGGCCCCGGAGCAGTTCTTC
CATIQGAPEQFF
>-|-|TRBJ2-5|TRBV6-2/TRBV6-3
TGTGCCAGCAGGGCACAGACTTGGACCCAGTACTTC
CASRAQTWTQYF
>-|-|TRBJ1-6|TRBV20-1
TGCAGTGCTATCCAACGGAGTACCTATAATTCACCCCTCCACTTT
CSAIQRSTYNSPLHF
>-|TRBD1|TRBJ1-1|TRBV10-3
TGTGCCATTAGTCGGGACAGCCAGATGAACACTGAAGCTTTCTTT
CAISRDSQMNTEAFF
>-|-|TRBJ2-2|TRBV7-6
TGTGCCAGCAGCTTGAATGAAGTGACCGGGGAGCTGTTTTTT
CASSLNEVTGELFF
>-|TRBD2|TRBJ2-1|TRBV6-5
TGTGCCAGCGGTTACTCTAGCGGGGTTTACAATGAGCAGTTCTTC
CASGYSSGVYNEQFF
>-|-|TRBJ1-2|TRBV2
TGTGCCAGCAGTGAAGAGTACGGGCCTAGCTATGGCTACACCTTC
CASSEEYGPSYGYTF
>-|-|TRBJ1-1|TRBV6-5
TGTGCCAGCAGTTACTCACAGGGAGTGACTGAAGCTTTCTTT
CASSYSQGVTEAFF
>-|-|TRBJ2-6|TRBV19
TGTGCCAGTAGTACCAGAACTATGACCCGTGGGGGGACTGGGGCCAACGTCCTGACTTTC
CASSTRTMTRGGTGANVLTF
>many|TRBD2|TRBJ2-4|TRBV7-2
TGTGCCAGCAGCCCCCCTAGCGGGTTAAACATTCAGTACTTC
CASSPPSGLNIQYF
>few|TRBD1|TRBJ1-3|TRBV12-3/TRBV12-4
TGTGCCAGCAGGACCGGGACAGAGTCTGGAAACACCATATATTTT
CASRTGTESGNTIYF
>-|TRBD1|TRBJ1-1|TRBV5-5
TGTGCCAGCAGACTGACAGGGACAGGATGGGGGATTGAGGAAGCTTTCTTT
CASRLTGTGWGIEEAFF
>once|-|TRBJ2-6|TRBV9
TGTGCCAGCAGCGGGGTAGCCTCTGGGGCCAACGTCCTGACTTTC
CASSGVASGANVLTF
>-|-|TRBJ2-2|TRBV5-4
TGTGCCAGCAGCTTGGTCCAGGGGAACACCGGGGAGCTGTTTTTT
CASSLVQGNTGELFF
>few|-|TRBJ2-1|TRBV7-3
TGTGCCAGCAGCTTAATCCGGGGCGTATACAATGAGCAGTTCTTC
CASSLIRGVYNEQFF